This T cell receptor beta chain was identified during a study of cytomegalovirus exposure and HLA in healthy donors. As for the study in general: Researchers previously reported finding roughly 120 million unique TCR beta sequences from roughly 170 million T cells.

Overall study results and limits: A missense DCLRE1C variant was associated with V- and J-gene trimming of TCR beta chains in a later analysis, and an independent cohort replicated the association. With further analysis later on, most CMV-associated TCR beta chains appeared HLA-restricted. One later analysis reportedly identified an Asian-associated ancestry cluster that showed fewer N-insertions than the approximately 710-donor mean.

The PCR used 60 Vbeta and 13 Jbeta primers. TCRdb's table, derived via immunoSEQ multiplex PCR, lists solely in-frame clones and lacks some. The table lists roughly 120,000 clones, around 10% of them singletons. Regarding this clone: Its cognate antigen is unknown.

The V end lost 5 bases, the J end lost 5 bases, and 6 bases lay between the germline ends. The CDR3 sequence is 11 residues long. Germline CDR1 SGHAT, CDR2 FQNNGV. V usage is TRBV11-2 and J usage is TRBJ2-5; D unclear. This TCR derives from a man aged 25 to 40 in good health and CMV-seronegative. Sequenced material: PBMCs. The CDR3 reads CASSIGETQYF. CDR3 nucleotides: TGTGCCAGCAGCATCGGGGAGACCCAGTACTTC. Full variable domain (outside the CDR3, taken from reference TRBV11-2 and TRBJ2-5): EAGVAQSPRYKIIEKRQSVAFWCNPISGHATLYWYQQILGQGPKLLIQFQNNGVVDDSQLPKDRFSAERLKGVDSTLKIQPAKLEDSAVYLCASSIGETQYFGPGTRLLVL.